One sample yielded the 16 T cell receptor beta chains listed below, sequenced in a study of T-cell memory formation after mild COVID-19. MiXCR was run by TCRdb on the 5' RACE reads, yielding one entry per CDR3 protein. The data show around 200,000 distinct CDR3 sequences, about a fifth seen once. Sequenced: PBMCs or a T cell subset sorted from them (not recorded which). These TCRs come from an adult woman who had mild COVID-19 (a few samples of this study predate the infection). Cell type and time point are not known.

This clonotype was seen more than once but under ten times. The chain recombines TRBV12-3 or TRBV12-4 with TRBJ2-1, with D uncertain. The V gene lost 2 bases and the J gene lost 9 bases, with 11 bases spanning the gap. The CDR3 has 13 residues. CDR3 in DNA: TGTGCCAGCAGTTTACCCCCCTGGGGTGAGCAGTTCTTC. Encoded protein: CASSLPPWGEQFF.

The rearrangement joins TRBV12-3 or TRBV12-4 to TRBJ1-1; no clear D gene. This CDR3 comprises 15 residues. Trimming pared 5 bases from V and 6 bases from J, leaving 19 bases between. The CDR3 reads CASSLLELGRPEAFF. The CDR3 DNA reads TGTGCCAGCAGTCTACTAGAGTTGGGTCGCCCTGAAGCTTTCTTT.

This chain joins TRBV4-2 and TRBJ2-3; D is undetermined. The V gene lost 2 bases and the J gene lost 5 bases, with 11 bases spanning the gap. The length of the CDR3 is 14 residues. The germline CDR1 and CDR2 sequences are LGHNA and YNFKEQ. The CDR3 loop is CASSQISKGDTQYF. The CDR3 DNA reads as TGTGCCAGCAGCCAAATTTCGAAGGGAGATACGCAGTATTTT.

CDR3 nucleotide sequence: TGTGCCAGCAGCTTGGATCCGCGGGAGGGGGTAGTTGCCAAAAACATTCAGTACTTC. Translated, it gives CASSLDPREGVVAKNIQYF. This chain uses TRBV5-5 with TRBJ2-4; 9 bases are shared with TRBD2. J lost 1 base, V lost 0 bases, and 11 bases had no gene match. Germline V CDR1 and CDR2: SGHKS, YYEKEE (reference sequence). CDR3 length: 19 residues. The whole variable domain, filled in from reference TRBV5-5 and TRBJ2-4, reads DAGVTQSPTHLIKTRGQQVTLRCSPISGHKSVSWYQQVLGQGPQFIFQYYEKEERGRGNFPDRFSARQFPNYSSELNVNALLLGDSALYLCASSLDPREGVVAKNIQYFGAGTRLSVL.

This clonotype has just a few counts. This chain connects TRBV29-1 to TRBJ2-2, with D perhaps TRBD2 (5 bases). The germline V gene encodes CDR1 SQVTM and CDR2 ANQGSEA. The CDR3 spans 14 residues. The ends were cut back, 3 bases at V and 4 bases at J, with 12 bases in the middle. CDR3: CSVDFSVGTGELFF. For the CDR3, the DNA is TGCAGCGTTGACTTTAGCGTTGGCACCGGGGAGCTGTTTTTT.

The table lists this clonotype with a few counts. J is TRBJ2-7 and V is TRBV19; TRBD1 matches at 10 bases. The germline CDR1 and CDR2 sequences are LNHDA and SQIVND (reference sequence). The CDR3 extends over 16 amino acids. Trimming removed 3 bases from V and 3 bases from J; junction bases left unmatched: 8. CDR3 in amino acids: CASSIEGQGYYYEQYF. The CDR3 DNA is TGTGCCAGTAGTATCGAGGGACAGGGGTACTACTACGAGCAGTACTTC.

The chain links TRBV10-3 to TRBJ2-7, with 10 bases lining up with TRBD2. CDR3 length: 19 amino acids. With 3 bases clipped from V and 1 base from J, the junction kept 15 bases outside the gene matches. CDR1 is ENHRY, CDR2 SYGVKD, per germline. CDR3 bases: TGTGCCATCAGTGAAGCAGTCGGCGAAGCGGGAGGGCATTCCTACGAGCAGTACTTC. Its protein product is CAISEAVGEAGGHSYEQYF.

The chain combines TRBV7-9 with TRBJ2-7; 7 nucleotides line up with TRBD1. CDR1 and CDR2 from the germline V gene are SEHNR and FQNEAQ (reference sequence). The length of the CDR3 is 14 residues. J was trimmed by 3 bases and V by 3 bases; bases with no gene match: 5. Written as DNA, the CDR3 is TGTGCCAGCAGCTTTGCCGGGACAGACTACGAGCAGTACTTC. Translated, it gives CASSFAGTDYEQYF.

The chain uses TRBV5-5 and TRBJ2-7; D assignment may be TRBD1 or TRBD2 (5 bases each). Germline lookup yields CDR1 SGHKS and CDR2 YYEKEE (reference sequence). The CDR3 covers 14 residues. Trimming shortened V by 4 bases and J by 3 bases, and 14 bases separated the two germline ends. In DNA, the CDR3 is TGTGCCAGCAGCCCCGGGACGGCTGTCTACGAGCAGTACTTC. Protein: CASSPGTAVYEQYF.

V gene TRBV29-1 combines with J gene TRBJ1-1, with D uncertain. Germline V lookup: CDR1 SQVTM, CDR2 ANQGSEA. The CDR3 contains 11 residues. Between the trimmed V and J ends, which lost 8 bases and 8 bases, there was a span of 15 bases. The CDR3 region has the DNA TGCAGCCTCCTTGTGTGGCAGGAAGCTTTCTTT. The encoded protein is CSLLVWQEAFF. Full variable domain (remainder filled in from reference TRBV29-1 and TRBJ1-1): SAVISQKPSRDICQRGTSLTIQCQVDSQVTMMFWYRQQPGQSLTLIATANQGSEATYESGFVIDKFPISRPNLTFSTLTVSNMSPEDSSIYLCSLLVWQEAFFGQGTRLTVV.

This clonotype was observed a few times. CDR3 amino acids: CASSLQGNYSPLHF. The CDR3 nucleotides read TGTGCCAGCAGTCTACAGGGGAATTATTCACCCCTCCACTTT. The chain uses TRBV27 and TRBJ1-6, with TRBD1 matching over 7 bases. Germline values: CDR1 MNHEY, CDR2 SMNVEV (reference sequence). The CDR3 length is 14 residues. The V and J ends lost 5 bases and 8 bases, in that order; junction bases with no gene match: 6.

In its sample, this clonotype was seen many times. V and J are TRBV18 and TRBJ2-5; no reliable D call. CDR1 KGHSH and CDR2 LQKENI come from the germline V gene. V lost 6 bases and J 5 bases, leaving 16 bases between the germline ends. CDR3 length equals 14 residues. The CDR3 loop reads CASSPRRASETQYF. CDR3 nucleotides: TGTGCCAGCTCTCCCCGACGGGCGTCCGAGACCCAGTACTTC.

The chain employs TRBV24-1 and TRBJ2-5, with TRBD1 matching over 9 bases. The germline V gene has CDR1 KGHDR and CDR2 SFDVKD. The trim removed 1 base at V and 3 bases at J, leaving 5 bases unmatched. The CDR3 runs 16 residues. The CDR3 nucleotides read TGTGCCACCAGTGATTTAGCCCGGACAGGGGAAGAGACCCAGTACTTC. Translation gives CATSDLARTGEETQYF.

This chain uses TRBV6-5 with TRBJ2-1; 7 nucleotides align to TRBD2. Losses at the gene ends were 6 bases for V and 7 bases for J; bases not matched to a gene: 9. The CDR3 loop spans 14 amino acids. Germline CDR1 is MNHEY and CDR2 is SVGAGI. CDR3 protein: CASSPGGSINEQFF. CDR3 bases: TGTGCCAGCAGCCCAGGCGGGAGTATAAATGAGCAGTTCTTC.

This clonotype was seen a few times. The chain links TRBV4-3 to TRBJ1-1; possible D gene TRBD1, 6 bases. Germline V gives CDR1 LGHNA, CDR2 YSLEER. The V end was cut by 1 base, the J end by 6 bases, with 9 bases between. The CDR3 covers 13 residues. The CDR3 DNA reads TGCGCCAGCAGCCAAGGGGGGGGCGCTGAAGCTTTCTTT. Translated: CASSQGGGAEAFF.

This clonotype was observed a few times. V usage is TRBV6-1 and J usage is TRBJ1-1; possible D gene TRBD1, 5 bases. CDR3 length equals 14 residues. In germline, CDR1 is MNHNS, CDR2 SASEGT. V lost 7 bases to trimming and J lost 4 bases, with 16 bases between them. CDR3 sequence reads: CASTSSSGGTEAFF. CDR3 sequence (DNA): TGTGCCAGCACCAGCTCGAGTGGGGGCACTGAAGCTTTCTTT.